Below are 28 T cell receptor beta chains sequenced from a single sample in a study of CD8+ T cells in alopecia areata (dated by TCRdb to the late 2010s). The library was made by the immunoSEQ multiplex PCR assay. To provide template for TCR sequencing, every sample had RNA extracted and reverse transcribed into cDNA. Held by TCRdb, this immuneACCESS table contains in-frame sequences only and omits some clones. Under half of the omission traces to an unresolved V gene where checked; the cause of the rest is unknown. The sample table contains some 170,000 clones; only one count was recorded for approximately 70% of them. Clones ranked in the top ten supply about an eighth of the sample. The time point label for this specimen denotes: baseline before oral tofacitinib. The source material was CD8+ T cells sorted from blood, sampled at week 0. These receptors all come from a human donor with alopecia areata.

The V and J genes are TRBV6-5 and TRBJ2-4; no clear D gene. CDR3 length: 14 residues. In germline, CDR1 is MNHEY, CDR2 SVGAGI. V lost 0 bases, J lost 8 bases, and 11 bases lay in between. CDR3: CASSYSSNPDIQYF. Written as DNA, the CDR3 is TGTGCCAGCAGTTACTCCTCGAACCCGGACATTCAGTACTTC.

The chain links TRBV7-9 to TRBJ1-1, with D maybe TRBD1 (5 bases). This CDR3 is 14 amino acids long. Germline V gene lookup returns CDR1 SEHNR and CDR2 FQNEAQ (reference sequence). Trimming removed 5 bases at V and 1 base at J, with 11 bases between. In DNA, the CDR3 is TGTGCCAGCAGCCCCAGAGACAGGAACACTGAAGCTTTCTTT. This sequence encodes CASSPRDRNTEAFF.

The gene calls are TRBV19 and TRBJ2-1, with TRBD2 matching 12 bases. Trimming cost V 4 bases and J 5 bases; bases outside gene matches: 12. The CDR3 is made up of 18 amino acids. Per the germline V gene, CDR1 is LNHDA and CDR2 is SQIVND (reference sequence). CDR3 DNA sequence: TGTGCCAGTAGTAGGCCCGCGACTAGCGGGGGCCTCAACAATGAGCAGTTCTTC. Translation gives CASSRPATSGGLNNEQFF.

This chain's CDR3 is CSVERTGGQETQYF. Written as DNA, the CDR3 is TGCAGCGTTGAGCGAACGGGGGGGCAAGAGACCCAGTACTTC. The rearrangement joins TRBV29-1 to TRBJ2-5, with 8 bases matching TRBD2. J gave up 2 bases and V 3 bases, and 5 bases lay outside the gene matches. From germline, CDR1 is SQVTM and CDR2 ANQGSEA. The CDR3 spans 14 residues.

This clone was observed a single time. This chain joins TRBV2 and TRBJ2-5, with D possibly being TRBD2 (5 bases). This CDR3 is 16 amino acids long. The ends were cut back, 7 bases at V and 1 base at J, with 19 bases in the middle. Per germline, CDR1 SNHLY and CDR2 FYNNEI. The CDR3 here is CASTQTRGRGQETQYF. CDR3 DNA sequence: TGTGCCAGCACCCAAACCCGGGGAAGAGGCCAAGAGACCCAGTACTTC.

This chain connects TRBV13 to TRBJ1-2; TRBD1 might be the D (5 bases). The CDR3 extends over 13 amino acids. Trimming took 3 bases from V and 4 from J, leaving 9 bases between them. CDR1 is PRHDT and CDR2 is FYEKMQ in the germline V gene (reference sequence). This CDR3 is CASSLGDPYGYTF. The DNA of the CDR3 is TGTGCCAGCAGCTTGGGGGACCCCTATGGCTACACCTTC.

The genes are TRBV5-6 and TRBJ2-7, with D unresolved. With 2 bases removed from V and 0 bases from J, the gap between germline ends came to 9 bases. Germline-derived CDR1 and CDR2 are SGHDT and YYEEEE. The CDR3 spans 14 residues. CDR3 sequence (DNA): TGTGCCAGCAGCTTTCCCAGTTCCTCCTACGAGCAGTACTTC. It is translated as CASSFPSSSYEQYF. The full variable domain, its missing parts supplied by reference TRBV5-6 and TRBJ2-7, is DAGVTQSPTHLIKTRGQQVTLRCSPKSGHDTVSWYQQALGQGPQFIFQYYEEEERQRGNFPDRFSGHQFPNYSSELNVNALLLGDSALYLCASSFPSSSYEQYFGPGTRLTVT.

The CDR3 bases are TGCGCCAGCAGTCAGAGACTATCCCGGGACAGCTCCTACGAGCAGTACTTC. Protein: CASSQRLSRDSSYEQYF. The chain employs TRBV23-1 and TRBJ2-7; 7 bases fit TRBD1. TRBV23-1 is assigned to the ORF class and has an uncertain function. Trimming cost V 3 bases and J 0 bases; bases outside gene matches: 11. This CDR3 comprises 17 residues.

Turning to this clone: One end of the junction fails to match germline, which may point to a read error. J is TRBJ2-7 and V is TRBV29-1; D ambiguous. Germline V gene sequence: CDR1 SQVTM, CDR2 ANQGSEA. The CDR3 runs 10 residues. The CDR3 protein is CSVVSHEQYF. The CDR3 bases are TGCAGCGTTGTCTCCCACGAGCAGTACTTC.

The chain uses TRBV29-1 and TRBJ2-2; 7 bases map to TRBD2. CDR3 length: 15 amino acids. CDR1 and CDR2 from the germline V gene are SQVTM and ANQGSEA. V lost 4 bases to trimming and J lost 4 bases; unmatched junction nucleotides: 9. Written as DNA, the CDR3 is TGCAGCGTTGTCCCTGCGGGGGAGGGCACCGGGGAGCTGTTTTTT. Its translation is CSVVPAGEGTGELFF.

The chain employs TRBV9 and TRBJ2-6, with a tentative D call TRBD2 (5 bases). CDR1 is SGDLS, CDR2 YYNGEE, per germline. Trimming shortened V by 2 bases and J by 8 bases, and 11 bases separated the two germline ends. The CDR3 is 14 amino acids. The CDR3 spells CASSVGSLPNVLTF. CDR3 in DNA: TGTGCCAGCAGCGTTGGGAGCCTCCCCAACGTCCTGACTTTC.

The chain carries TRBV13 and TRBJ1-1, with 9 bases aligning to TRBD1. The V gene's germline CDR1 is PRHDT and CDR2 FYEKMQ (reference sequence). Unmatched junction bases numbered 8, after V lost 4 bases and J lost 8 bases. The CDR3 has 14 amino acids. This CDR3 reads CASSSTGGGWEAFF. CDR3 DNA: TGTGCCAGCAGCTCAACAGGGGGCGGCTGGGAAGCTTTCTTT.

In this sample, this clone turned up a few times. The chain joins TRBV19 to TRBJ2-1; D unresolved. The length of the CDR3 is 16 residues. Germline V gene lookup returns CDR1 LNHDA and CDR2 SQIVND (reference sequence). Trimming shortened V by 1 base and J by 4 bases, and 14 bases separated the two germline ends. CDR3 amino acids: CASSIVMGGSYNEQFF. The CDR3, as DNA: TGTGCCAGTAGTATAGTAATGGGTGGCAGTTACAATGAGCAGTTCTTC.

This clone occurred once. The J gene is TRBJ1-1, the V gene TRBV11-1; unclear D gene. Germline V gives CDR1 SGHAT, CDR2 FQDESV (reference sequence). V was pared by 8 bases and J by 0 bases, with 7 bases between. The CDR3 spans 12 residues. The CDR3 sequence is CASEIMNTEAFF. CDR3 coding DNA: TGTGCCAGCGAGATCATGAACACTGAAGCTTTCTTT.

V and J are TRBV6-6 and TRBJ2-3; D is undetermined. Per the germline V gene, CDR1 is MNHNY and CDR2 is SVGAGI (reference sequence). V gave up 6 bases and J gave up 4 bases, with 11 bases separating them. The length of the CDR3 is 13 residues. This CDR3 is CASSGITPDTQYF. As DNA, the CDR3 is TGTGCCAGCAGCGGAATAACCCCAGATACGCAGTATTTT.

This chain joins TRBV13 and TRBJ2-1; 7 bases are shared with TRBD1. Germline CDR1 reads PRHDT; CDR2 reads FYEKMQ (reference sequence). This CDR3 has 14 amino acids. J gave up 5 bases and V 6 bases, and 7 bases lay outside the gene matches. For the CDR3, the DNA is TGTGCCAGCAGGGGACAGACCCTACACAATGAGCAGTTCTTC. This encodes CASRGQTLHNEQFF.

This clone was seen more than once but under ten times. The CDR3 spells CSATPSSGSSYNEQFF. The CDR3, as DNA: TGCAGCGCGACTCCGAGTTCTGGGAGCTCCTACAATGAGCAGTTCTTC. The rearrangement links TRBV29-1 to TRBJ2-1; D is perhaps TRBD2 (5 bases). Germline V gene data show CDR1 as SQVTM and CDR2 as ANQGSEA. This CDR3 spans 16 amino acids. V lost 7 bases and J lost 0, with 19 bases in between.

V gene TRBV4-2 combines with J gene TRBJ2-3; 8 nucleotides align to TRBD2. With 1 base clipped from V and 4 bases from J, the junction kept 4 bases outside the gene matches. Germline V lookup: CDR1 LGHNA, CDR2 YNFKEQ. CDR3 size: 15 residues. The CDR3 DNA is TGTGCCAGCAGCCAAGGCGGGACTAGGGCAGATACGCAGTATTTT. The encoded protein is CASSQGGTRADTQYF.

This rearrangement joins TRBV14 to TRBJ1-1; weak D call: TRBD1 (5 bases). The V gene's germline CDR1 is SGHDN and CDR2 FVKESK. V lost 6 bases and J lost 1, with 12 bases in between. There are 14 residues in the CDR3. CDR3 in DNA: TGTGCCAGCAGACGGGACGGGAGGAACACTGAAGCTTTCTTT. It encodes CASRRDGRNTEAFF.

V gene TRBV27 combines with J gene TRBJ2-7; tentative D call: TRBD1 (5 bases). The CDR3 runs to 13 residues. CDR1 and CDR2 (germline): MNHEY, SMNVEV (reference sequence). Between the trimmed V and J ends, which lost 0 bases and 7 bases, there was a span of 10 bases. The chain's CDR3 is CASSLSATGEQYF. In DNA, the CDR3 is TGTGCCAGCAGTTTATCGGCCACAGGAGAGCAGTACTTC.

This clone was seen only a few times. The V and J genes are TRBV30 and TRBJ2-7; D unclear. This CDR3 is built from 11 residues. V was trimmed by 0 bases and J by 6 bases, leaving 6 bases between them. Germline V lookup: CDR1 GTSNPN, CDR2 SVGIG (reference sequence). The CDR3 coding sequence is TGTGCCTGGAGTGTAGTGGGCGAGCAGTACTTC. Translation gives CAWSVVGEQYF. The variable domain in full, completed from reference TRBV30 and TRBJ2-7, reads SQTIHQWPATLVQPVGSPLSLECTVEGTSNPNLYWYRQAAGRGLQLLFYSVGIGQISSEVPQNLSASRPQDRQFILSSKKLLLSDSGFYLCAWSVVGEQYFGPGTRLTVT.

Only a few counts were recorded for this clone. The chain employs TRBV14 and TRBJ1-4; weak D call: TRBD1 (6 bases). There are 13 residues in the CDR3. Trimming removed 4 bases at V and 8 bases at J, with 11 bases between. CDR1 and CDR2 (germline): SGHDN, FVKESK. The CDR3 is CASSPGTREKLFF. Here the CDR3 DNA reads TGTGCCAGCAGCCCCGGGACACGAGAAAAACTGTTTTTT.

As to this clone: The same CDR3 can be traced to other DNA sequences in this sample. This chain connects TRBV29-1 to TRBJ2-3; TRBD2 matches at 7 bases. V was pared by 3 bases and J by 0 bases, with 6 bases of the junction left unmatched. CDR1 and CDR2 (germline): SQVTM, ANQGSEA. The CDR3 sequence is 15 residues long. The DNA of the CDR3 is TGCAGCGTTGAGGTTGCGGGGGAAAGCACAGATACGCAGTATTTT. It translates to CSVEVAGESTDTQYF.

This chain connects TRBV4-1 to TRBJ2-1; 7 bases align to TRBD2. The CDR3 totals 13 residues. CDR1 MGHRA and CDR2 YSYEKL come from the germline V gene. The trim removed 3 bases at V and 13 bases at J, leaving 9 bases unmatched. The CDR3 spells CASSQTSPAPQFF. CDR3 bases: TGCGCCAGCAGCCAGACTAGCCCAGCCCCCCAGTTCTTC.

The chain joins TRBV6-5 to TRBJ2-3, with TRBD2 matching 7 bases. Trimming cost V 6 bases and J 6 bases; bases outside gene matches: 0. CDR3 length: 11 amino acids. Germline CDR1 is MNHEY and CDR2 is SVGAGI. The CDR3 loop is CASRGGDTQYF. The DNA of the CDR3 is TGTGCCAGCAGGGGGGGGGATACGCAGTATTTT.

The V call is TRBV7-9, the J call TRBJ1-2; D might be TRBD1 (5 bases). The ends were cut back, 4 bases at V and 6 bases at J, with 15 bases in the middle. Germline loops: CDR1 SEHNR, CDR2 FQNEAQ (reference sequence). This CDR3 comprises 14 residues. CDR3 loop: CASSSSEQDDGYTF. As DNA, the CDR3 is TGTGCCAGCAGCTCTTCGGAACAGGATGATGGCTACACCTTC.

The chain carries TRBV9 and TRBJ1-5, with D tentatively TRBD1 (5 bases). CDR1 is SGDLS and CDR2 is YYNGEE in the germline V gene. Trimming shortened V by 7 bases and J by 2 bases, and 7 bases separated the two germline ends. CDR3 size: 12 residues. This CDR3 is CASGGGNQPQHF. For the CDR3, the DNA is TGTGCCAGCGGAGGGGGCAATCAGCCCCAGCATTTT.

This chain connects TRBV13 to TRBJ1-1; D unresolved. Trimming stripped 0 bases from V and 0 bases from J, with 5 bases between. The length of the CDR3 is 14 residues. CDR1 PRHDT and CDR2 FYEKMQ come from the germline V gene (reference sequence). CDR3 DNA sequence: TGTGCCAGCAGCTTAGGGGAGATGAACACTGAAGCTTTCTTT. It codes for CASSLGEMNTEAFF.